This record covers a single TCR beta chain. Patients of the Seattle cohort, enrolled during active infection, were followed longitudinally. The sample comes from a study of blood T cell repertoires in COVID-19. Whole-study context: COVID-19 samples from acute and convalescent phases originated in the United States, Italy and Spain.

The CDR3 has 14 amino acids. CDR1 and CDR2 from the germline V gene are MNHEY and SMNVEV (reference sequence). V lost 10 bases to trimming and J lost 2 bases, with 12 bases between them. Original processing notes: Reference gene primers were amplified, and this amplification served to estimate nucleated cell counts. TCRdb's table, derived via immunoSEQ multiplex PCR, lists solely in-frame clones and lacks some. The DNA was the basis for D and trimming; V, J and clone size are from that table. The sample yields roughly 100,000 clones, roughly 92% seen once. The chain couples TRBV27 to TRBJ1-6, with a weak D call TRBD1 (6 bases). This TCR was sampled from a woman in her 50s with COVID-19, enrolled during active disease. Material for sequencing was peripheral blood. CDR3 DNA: TGTGCCACCTCTCAGGGGACCTATAATTCACCCCTCCACTTT. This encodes CATSQGTYNSPLHF.